The 17 T cell receptor beta chains below come from one sample, sequenced in a study of cytomegalovirus exposure and HLA in healthy donors. The study ran its PCR with 60 Vbeta and 13 Jbeta primers. This table comes from immunoSEQ multiplex PCR, and its TCRdb copy is limited to in-frame clones, with some not included. The table has 150,000 to 200,000 clones, around 77% seen once. The sample taken for sequencing was PBMCs. The receptors shown here come from a woman in her thirties in good health and CMV-seronegative.

Only a few counts were recorded for this clone. The chain has TRBV21-1 and TRBJ2-7; the DNA was not compared with TRBD1, the D call given in the table. TRBV21-1 is termed a pseudogene. The CDR3 is 17 residues long. CDR3 amino acids: CASSRWGDRRISYEQYF. The DNA for the CDR3 is TGTGCCAGCAGCAGATGGGGGGACAGGAGGATCTCCTACGAGCAGTACTTC.

V and J are TRBV2 and TRBJ2-1; 12 nucleotides match TRBD2. The CDR3 spans 17 residues. V was clipped by 1 base and J by 7 bases; unmatched bases: 8. Germline assignment: CDR1 SNHLY and CDR2 FYNNEI. The DNA of the CDR3 is TGTGCCAGCAGTGAAGAAAGAAGGCTAGCGGGGGGGAATGAGCAGTTCTTC. This encodes CASSEERRLAGGNEQFF.

This rearrangement joins TRBV6-1 to TRBJ1-6; the match to TRBD1 covers 8 bases. There are 14 residues in the CDR3. In germline, CDR1 is MNHNS, CDR2 SASEGT. The ends lost 10 bases at V and 9 bases at J; junction bases unmatched: 11. CDR3 in amino acids: CATGLDRGTSPLHF. The CDR3 coding sequence is TGTGCCACCGGTCTAGACAGGGGAACTTCACCCCTCCACTTT.

This sequence joins TRBV27 and TRBJ1-2, with TRBD1 identical over 12 bases. The CDR3 has 13 residues. CDR1 MNHEY and CDR2 SMNVEV come from the germline V gene (reference sequence). With V trimmed by 6 bases and J by 7 bases, 3 bases remained unmatched. CDR3 nucleotides: TGTGCCAGCAGGGGACAGGGGGCGCTTGGCTACACCTTC. It translates to CASRGQGALGYTF.

V and J are TRBV5-1 and TRBJ2-3; 7 positions match TRBD1. Germline CDR1 SGHRS, CDR2 YFSETQ. The CDR3 totals 17 residues. V shed 2 bases and J 0 bases; nucleotides not matched to a gene: 9. The DNA of the CDR3 is TGCGCCAGCAGCTTAACAGGGGCCCGCCCTAGCACAGATACGCAGTATTTT. It codes for CASSLTGARPSTDTQYF.

The chain recombines TRBV29-1 with TRBJ1-1, with a weak D call TRBD1 (6 bases). The V and J ends lost 1 base and 1 base respectively, with 7 bases between them. CDR3 size: 13 residues. Per germline, CDR1 SQVTM and CDR2 ANQGSEA. CDR3 DNA sequence: TGCAGCGTTGAAGCACAGGGGAACACTGAAGCTTTCTTT. Translation gives CSVEAQGNTEAFF.

The chain carries TRBV19 and TRBJ1-1; the match to TRBD1 covers 7 bases. Germline CDR1 is LNHDA and CDR2 is SQIVND (reference sequence). The CDR3 is 15 amino acids. J gave up 4 bases and V 8 bases, and 13 bases lay outside the gene matches. The CDR3 sequence: CASRFQGPGGTEAFF. Here the CDR3 DNA reads TGTGCCAGTCGGTTTCAAGGGCCAGGGGGCACTGAAGCTTTCTTT.

The table lists this clone with a few counts. The V gene is TRBV7-3, the J gene TRBJ2-3; 8 positions match TRBD2. CDR3 length equals 16 residues. Per the germline V gene, CDR1 is SGHTA and CDR2 is FQGTGA. V lost 4 bases to trimming and J lost 1 base; unmatched junction nucleotides: 7. CDR3 protein: CASSSEGRGGTDTQYF. The CDR3 coding sequence is TGTGCCAGCAGCTCGGAGGGGCGGGGGGGCACAGATACGCAGTATTTT.

The CDR3 is CASNLRGRGDTEAFF. As DNA, the CDR3 is TGTGCCAGCAACTTGCGCGGCAGGGGCGACACTGAAGCTTTCTTT. This chain uses TRBV7-9 with TRBJ1-1; possible D gene TRBD1, 6 bases. The CDR3 runs 15 residues. Trimming removed 7 bases from V and 3 bases from J, with 18 bases in between. CDR1 and CDR2 (germline): SEHNR, FQNEAQ (reference sequence). Together with reference TRBV7-9 and TRBJ1-1, the CDR3 gives the full variable domain: DTGVSQNPRHKITKRGQNVTFRCDPISEHNRLYWYRQTLGQGPEFLTYFQNEAQLEKSRLLSDRFSAERPKGSFSTLEIQRTEQGDSAMYLCASNLRGRGDTEAFFGQGTRLTVV.

The chain is built from TRBV4-2 and TRBJ2-5, with D unclear. The germline CDR1 and CDR2 sequences are LGHNA and YNFKEQ. The CDR3 is 13 residues long. V was trimmed by 0 bases and J by 5 bases, leaving 7 bases between them. The CDR3 region has the DNA TGTGCCAGCAGCCAAGATCTATTTGAGACCCAGTACTTC. Translation gives CASSQDLFETQYF.

This clone occurred once. The rearrangement joins TRBV9 to TRBJ2-1, with D unresolved. The germline V and J ends were trimmed by 10 bases and 0 bases, with 14 bases remaining between them. Germline V lookup: CDR1 SGDLS, CDR2 YYNGEE. There are 14 residues in the CDR3. CDR3 in DNA: TGTGCCTCGTTCCACTGGAGCTCCTACAATGAGCAGTTCTTC. Translated, it gives CASFHWSSYNEQFF.

The J gene is TRBJ2-3, the V gene TRBV7-3, with 11 positions matching TRBD2. Looked up from germline, CDR1 is SGHTA and CDR2 is FQGTGA. This CDR3 spans 18 amino acids. V dropped 0 bases and J dropped 0; count of bases not matched to a gene: 5. The CDR3 spells CASSLTYGTSGSTDTQYF. The DNA of the CDR3 is TGTGCCAGCAGCTTAACCTACGGGACTAGCGGTAGCACAGATACGCAGTATTTT. The full variable domain, completed using reference TRBV7-3 and TRBJ2-3, is GAGVSQTPSNKVTEKGKYVELRCDPISGHTALYWYRQSLGQGPEFLIYFQGTGAADDSGLPNDRFFAVRPEGSVSTLKIQRTERGDSAVYLCASSLTYGTSGSTDTQYFGPGTRLTVL.

The rearrangement uses TRBV19 and TRBJ2-1, with 8 bases that match TRBD2. V lost 3 bases to trimming and J lost 4 bases; unmatched junction nucleotides: 5. This CDR3 has 15 amino acids. CDR1 is LNHDA, CDR2 SQIVND, per germline (reference sequence). The CDR3 spells CASSIVGGGYNEQFF. As DNA, the CDR3 is TGTGCCAGTAGTATCGTAGGCGGGGGGTACAATGAGCAGTTCTTC.

J is TRBJ2-1 and V is TRBV9; 13 bases match TRBD2. Germline V gene data show CDR1 as SGDLS and CDR2 as YYNGEE. CDR3 length: 15 residues. The V segment lost 3 bases and the J segment 7 bases; nucleotides outside the gene matches: 4. CDR3 nucleotide sequence: TGTGCCAGCAGCGGGACTAGCGGGAGAAGGAATGAGCAGTTCTTC. Translating gives CASSGTSGRRNEQFF.

The chain joins TRBV5-1 to TRBJ2-1, with 10 bases aligning to TRBD1. The V and J ends lost 4 bases and 2 bases, in that order; junction bases with no gene match: 9. There are 17 residues in the CDR3. Germline V gives CDR1 SGHRS, CDR2 YFSETQ. The CDR3 protein is CASSPIAGTGAYNEQFF. CDR3 sequence (DNA): TGCGCCAGCAGCCCCATCGCCGGGACAGGGGCCTACAATGAGCAGTTCTTC.

The chain couples TRBV4-2 to TRBJ2-2, with 7 bases matching TRBD1. The germline V gene encodes CDR1 LGHNA and CDR2 YNFKEQ. The CDR3 extends over 16 amino acids. The V and J ends lost 2 bases and 5 bases, in that order; junction bases with no gene match: 8. Here the CDR3 reads CASSQFGQGETGELFF. DNA for the CDR3: TGTGCCAGCAGCCAATTTGGGCAGGGGGAGACCGGGGAGCTGTTTTTT.

The chain is built from TRBV10-1 and TRBJ2-5; D remains unclear. Germline V CDR1 and CDR2: WNHNN, SYGVQD (reference sequence). V gave up 0 bases and J gave up 1 base, with 6 bases separating them. The CDR3 totals 14 residues. This CDR3 reads CASSESNSQETQYF. The CDR3 nucleotides read TGCGCCAGCAGTGAGTCGAACAGCCAAGAGACCCAGTACTTC.